The rows below give T cell receptor beta chains drawn from one sample of a study of CD8 T cells in Susac syndrome. In TCRdb, the immunoSEQ multiplex PCR reads were re-called with MiXCR into one record per CDR3 protein. The table shows roughly 130,000 distinct CDR3 sequences, with 90% to 95% occurring only once. The sequenced sample consisted of CD4+ T cells from PBMCs. The receptors originated from a human donor in good health. Both conserved end residues are part of each CDR3. Fields, in order: clone size, V gene, D gene, CDR3 protein. The D gene is left open where the match is weak. Rows give clone size only sometimes, using once, few, many, or a class for an expanded clone.

-	TRBV25-1	-	CASSGWGTQRSEQFF
-	TRBV28	-	CASGFSYEQYF
-	TRBV12-3/TRBV12-4	-	CASSLGLQNTEAFF
-	TRBV29-1	-	CSVQGGSYEQYF
-	TRBV30	TRBD2	CAWSVVRTSGRADTQYF
-	TRBV5-1	TRBD2	CASSNSGASTDTQYF
-	TRBV20-1	-	CSAGHRVGQETQYF
-	TRBV7-9	TRBD1	CASSSTGISNQPQHF
-	TRBV28	-	CASSGTVYGYTF
-	TRBV5-1	-	CASSLTPGLSYNEQFF
-	TRBV6-5	-	CASSLHGWGQPQHF
-	TRBV29-1	TRBD2	CSVGAGVKETQYF
-	TRBV3-1	-	CASTGGITDEQYF
-	TRBV3-1	-	CASSPRLEGGYTF
once	TRBV16	TRBD1	CASSQPDRGDEKLFF
-	TRBV29-1	-	CSVGAQPSTDTQYF
once	TRBV20-1	-	CSASSGNSNQPQHF
-	TRBV28	-	CASRGLVGETQYF
-	TRBV27	TRBD1	CASSLLRGRETQYF
-	TRBV29-1	TRBD2	CSVELAGMDTQYF
-	TRBV7-9	-	CASSYGTVGNQPQHF
-	TRBV2	-	CASSDSTSGANVLTF
-	TRBV29-1	-	CSVMTVYSYEQYF
-	TRBV25-1	-	CASSDFWLGRPQETQYF
-	TRBV19	-	CASSTLDSLNEQFF
-	TRBV5-4	TRBD2	CASSQTSGNQETQYF
-	TRBV29-1	TRBD1	CSVLDRGMNTEAFF
-	TRBV27	-	CASRTSSGNTIYF
-	TRBV9	-	CASSVDVGFNQPQHF
-	TRBV6-2/TRBV6-3	-	CASSYSPGRTFYEQYF
-	TRBV7-6	TRBD1	CASSAQQGKTGNTIYF
once	TRBV2	TRBD2	CASSLRGGYEQYF
-	TRBV6-5	-	CASSFREWSYEQYF
-	TRBV3-1	-	CASSQGGTEQYF
-	TRBV15	-	CATSRGESSGANVLTF
-	TRBV9	-	CASTPRGLQGEPQHF
-	TRBV19	TRBD2	CAIGLAGRAGELFF
-	TRBV7-2	TRBD1	CASSGGQGSGANVLTF
-	TRBV11-2	TRBD1	CASSGTAYSGANVLTF
once	TRBV28	TRBD1	CASTQTGFNNQPQHF
-	TRBV10-3	-	CAISESWLTNTEAFF
-	TRBV7-2	TRBD1	CASSYDRGQYGYTF
-	TRBV29-1	-	CSVGSAGAQETQYF
-	TRBV25-1	-	CASSDVQGLGEKLFF
once	TRBV27	-	CASSSAGEGYTF
-	TRBV7-2	-	CASSLAGWGARSEETQYF
-	TRBV5-4	-	CASSWTASVEQFF
once	TRBV28	-	CASRGSAAEAFF
-	TRBV23-1	-	CAAGQSGANVLTF
-	TRBV18	-	CASSAGGYPYEQYF
once	TRBV6-2/TRBV6-3	-	CASSPLYTGELFF
-	TRBV4-2	-	CASSQGMGANTGELFF
-	TRBV7-6	-	CASSLMSQGTFSYEQYF